This T cell receptor beta chain came from a study of beta chain features in type 1 diabetes (dated by TCRdb to 2016 to 2019). Looking at the study overall: No differences in mean age, gender distribution, total cell number or subset yield were found between patients and healthy donors. In the study, TCRB repertoires of sorted circulating CD4+ T cell subsets from recently diagnosed type 1 diabetes patients were compared with those of matched healthy donors. Naive and central memory subsets were obtained from all 30 or so donors, but regulatory and stem cell-like memory subsets were isolated from only 8 patients and roughly eight healthy donors. A total of over 90,000,000 sorted cells were examined across all samples, and a strong correlation was observed between cell number per subset and RNA yield.

The entire isolated RNA was reverse transcribed using the High Capacity cDNA Reverse Transcription Kit, and thus expressed TCRB transcripts were sequenced. Deep immunoSEQ sequencing was performed on naive, central memory and regulatory T cell samples, with an average of roughly 3.3 million total reads per sample. Sorted cells were lysed in RLT buffer, and RNA was extracted using DNase-treated RNeasy Micro or Mini kits according to cell number. To prevent cross-contamination, every cell subset was processed on its own, while patient and healthy donor samples were processed together. The immunoSEQ multiplex PCR was used to amplify TCRB sequences from cDNA, generating 87-bp fragments that spanned the CDR3 region. Sequencing of the amplicons was done on the Illumina HiSeq platform. The authors' pipeline ran thus. PCR bias was computationally corrected using synthetic template baselines, reads within Hamming distance 2 were collapsed, and singletons that could not be merged were discarded. Reads were aligned against IMGT so that V, D and J genes, CDR3 length and insertions or deletions at six rearrangement sites could be assigned. Within each subset, clonotype counts were normalized to sorted cell number, after which true diversity and Gini coefficients were computed with the tcR R package. Repertoire sharing was quantified using the overlap coefficient calculated on TCRB nucleotide sequences. As a proxy for the pre-selection repertoire, out-of-frame TCRB sequences from naive cells were analyzed. TCRdb stores this immuneACCESS table with in-frame sequences only. Part of the clones is absent; in the studies checked, under half of the shortfall reflects unresolved V genes, and no reason is known for the rest. V and J calls and clone size come straight from that table; D and trimming were deduced from the DNA. Counted in this sample were hundreds of thousands of clones; 10% to 15% of them appeared once. More than 0.015% of the sample is taken by the ten largest.

This clone was observed a few times. Its antigen is not yet known. Base quality data are lacking; no much larger clone is found one base away. Measured from the cysteine to the phenylalanine, the CDR3 is 14 residues long. The read is trimmed to its CDR3 DNA, 42 bases read in frame from base 1. Relative to germline, V is 3 bases shorter and J is 1 base shorter, with 9 bases between their ends. CDR1 and CDR2, per the germline V gene, are SNHLY and FYNNEI. From each donor, a single peripheral blood sample of roughly 0.11 L on average was drawn into heparinised tubes. A BD FACSAria II was used to sort naive, central memory, regulatory and stem cell-like memory CD4+ T cells with a panel that included CD45RO, CCR7, CD25, CD127, CD95 and CD27. Every sorted population had a purity above 98%. PBMCs were isolated immediately by Lymphoprep density gradient centrifugation and stained directly without culture. Samples were stained and sorted in pairs, with one healthy donor and one patient per experiment, so that batch effects were minimized.

Broader findings and caveats from the paper: Fewer insertions and more nucleotide deletions at VDJ recombination sites were observed in patients with type 1 diabetes, implying thymic rearrangement abnormalities. Type 1 diabetes patients showed a moderate but significant shortening of TCRB CDR3 length in all four CD4+ subsets. Naive, central memory and regulatory TCRB repertoires appeared to be more similar among patients than among healthy donors. Because small numbers of individuals were included in the HLA sub-analyses, any influence of HLA type on TCRB rearrangement was left unresolved. PCR may preferentially amplify shorter templates, but because patient and control samples were amplified and corrected together, any resulting skew would affect both groups equally. Sequencing cDNA rather than genomic DNA could over-represent highly expressing activated cells, although activation and CD3 levels did not differ between groups.

The V gene is TRBV2 and the J gene is TRBJ1-2, with the D segment identity uncertain. Material for sequencing was naive CD4+ T cells from blood. The sample's cell subset or site label, decoded: true naive CD4+ T cells. The clonotype was recovered from a man between 18 and 35 years old in good health. Here is the DNA: TGTGCCAGCAGTGACTTCCTCTTTAACTATGGCTACACCTTC. It codes for CASSDFLFNYGYTF.